This record looks at one T cell receptor beta chain sequence and its context. Its cognate antigen is unknown. Its ends do not fully match the called genes, so a read error is possible. This entry comes from a study of cytomegalovirus exposure and HLA in healthy donors. Study-wide results and limits: Productive rates of about 90% or about 30% were seen for most TCR beta V segments in an earlier analysis. TCR beta sequences numbering some 17,000 were associated with HLA alleles at 0.05 false discovery rate in a later analysis.

60 Vbeta and 13 Jbeta primers were used in PCR. The protocol was immunoSEQ multiplex PCR, while the TCRdb copy is restricted to in-frame clones and leaves out a portion. Of roughly 120,000 clones listed, under 80% are singletons. Material for sequencing was PBMCs. This clonotype originated in a woman aged 55 to 70 in good health and CMV-seropositive.

The DNA for the CDR3 is TGTGCCATCAATGAGGGGGACAGGGTGAGGGAGCAGTACTTC. This codes for CAINEGDRVREQYF. This chain uses TRBV10-3 with TRBJ2-7; 9 positions match TRBD1. CDR1 is ENHRY and CDR2 is SYGVKD in the germline V gene. The CDR3 covers 14 residues.